The 23 T cell receptor beta chains below come from one sample, sequenced in a study of sequential checkpoint blockade in melanoma. Sequenced by immunoSEQ multiplex PCR; TCRdb stores in-frame clones only, minus some. The sample shows about 13,000 clones, 82% of them seen only once. Treatment noted: randomized to nivolumab then ipilimumab (arm A) or the reverse (arm B). The specimen comprised CD8+ T cells sorted from blood (inferred from file names), sampled from a patient given nivolumab and ipilimumab in sequence. Receptors were obtained from a human donor with melanoma.

The chain recombines TRBV5-4 with TRBJ2-7; TRBD1 agrees at 7 bases. The CDR3 has 15 amino acids. The V gene end was trimmed by 4 bases and the J gene end by 2 bases; junction bases not matched to a gene: 9. Germline V gene lookup returns CDR1 SGHNT and CDR2 YYREEE (reference sequence). The CDR3 loop reads CASSPRQGVAYEQYF. Written as DNA, the CDR3 is TGTGCCAGCAGCCCACGGCAGGGGGTGGCCTACGAGCAGTACTTC.

The rearrangement uses TRBV30 and TRBJ2-5, with TRBD2 as a possible D gene (7 bases). The CDR3 sequence is 14 residues long. Trimming left V 5 bases short and J 5 bases short, with 18 bases between. Germline CDR1 and CDR2: GTSNPN and SVGIG (reference sequence). The DNA of the CDR3 is TGTGCCTGGGGCACGGGGGCGGGAGAGGAGACCCAGTACTTC. It yields the protein CAWGTGAGEETQYF.

The chain is built from TRBV11-3 and TRBJ2-1; perhaps TRBD1 as D (5 bases). Per germline, CDR1 SGHNT and CDR2 YENEEA. The germline V and J ends were trimmed by 3 bases and 4 bases, with 13 bases remaining between them. This CDR3 has 15 residues. The CDR3 loop is CASSFTRASYNEQFF. CDR3 nucleotides: TGTGCCAGCAGCTTTACCAGGGCGTCGTACAATGAGCAGTTCTTC.

The chain uses TRBV7-9 and TRBJ2-1; 13 positions match TRBD2. V lost 5 bases, J lost 7 bases, and 11 bases stayed unmatched. The germline CDR1 and CDR2 sequences are SEHNR and FQNEAQ (reference sequence). This CDR3 is built from 17 residues. The DNA of the CDR3 is TGTGCCAGCAGCCGGACTAGCGGGAGAGGGAGTGGAAATGAGCAGTTCTTC. Residues: CASSRTSGRGSGNEQFF.

As for this clone: Additional DNA sequences in this sample encode the identical CDR3. The chain is built from TRBV19 and TRBJ2-7; 9 nucleotides line up with TRBD1. There are 14 residues in the CDR3. CDR1 is LNHDA, CDR2 SQIVND, per germline (reference sequence). J gave up 2 bases and V 6 bases, and 5 bases lay outside the gene matches. This CDR3 is CASSPGQGAYEQYF. CDR3 in DNA: TGTGCCAGTAGCCCGGGACAGGGTGCCTACGAGCAGTACTTC.

V is TRBV6-6 and J is TRBJ2-1, with TRBD1 as a possible D gene (6 bases). V lost 6 bases and J 8 bases, leaving 20 bases between the germline ends. The CDR3 length is 15 residues. Germline V gene lookup returns CDR1 MNHNY and CDR2 SVGAGI (reference sequence). CDR3 sequence: CASSPTGPLRDEQFF. The DNA for the CDR3 is TGTGCCAGCAGCCCGACAGGTCCCCTGAGGGATGAGCAGTTCTTC.

The gene calls are TRBV4-3 and TRBJ2-5, with 8 bases aligning to TRBD1. There are 15 residues in the CDR3. Germline assignment: CDR1 LGHNA and CDR2 YSLEER. J gave up 4 bases and V 4 bases, and 8 bases lay outside the gene matches. The CDR3 nucleotides are TGCGCCAGCAGCCCCGCGGCAGGGGGCCCAGAGACCCAGTACTTC. Protein: CASSPAAGGPETQYF.

For this clone: The junction does not match germline at one end; this may be a read error. The V gene is TRBV7-7, the J gene TRBJ2-1; 8 positions agree with TRBD1. Germline loops: CDR1 SSHAT, CDR2 FNYEAQ (reference sequence). The CDR3 is 15 amino acids. The CDR3 reads CASSSRGDRNNEQFF. CDR3 in DNA: TGTGCTAGCAGCTCACGCGGGGACAGGAACAATGAGCAGTTCTTC.

V and J are TRBV5-5 and TRBJ1-2; 10 positions match TRBD1. Germline assignment: CDR1 SGHKS and CDR2 YYEKEE (reference sequence). The CDR3 runs to 15 residues. V trimming: 2 bases; J trimming: 5 bases; junction bases outside the gene matches: 6. CDR3 sequence reads: CASSFGTGVSYGYTF. The CDR3 DNA reads TGTGCCAGCAGCTTTGGGACAGGGGTTAGTTATGGCTACACCTTC.

The V and J genes are TRBV9 and TRBJ2-7; 11 nucleotides align to TRBD2. This CDR3 spans 16 amino acids. The V and J ends lost 2 bases and 2 bases, in that order; junction bases with no gene match: 6. Germline CDR1 reads SGDLS; CDR2 reads YYNGEE. The CDR3 region has the DNA TGTGCCAGCAGCGTGTTTAGCGGGGGGGCCCCCTACGAGCAGTACTTC. It yields the protein CASSVFSGGAPYEQYF.

The chain uses TRBV5-6 and TRBJ2-7, with TRBD2 matching 7 bases. The CDR3 is 12 residues long. The germline gives CDR1 SGHDT, CDR2 YYEEEE. V was pared by 4 bases and J by 7 bases, with 5 bases of the junction left unmatched. For the CDR3, the DNA is TGTGCCAGCAGCCCCGGGACTACAGAGCAGTACTTC. Encoded protein: CASSPGTTEQYF.

The table lists this clone with a count of one. The chain joins TRBV7-9 to TRBJ2-3, with a possible D match to TRBD1 (6 bases). The germline CDR1 and CDR2 sequences are SEHNR and FQNEAQ (reference sequence). V gave up 3 bases and J gave up 2 bases, with 12 bases separating them. This CDR3 contains 15 residues. The CDR3 DNA follows: TGTGCCAGCAGCTTGGGACATTCCCCCACAGATACGCAGTATTTT. This codes for CASSLGHSPTDTQYF.

The CDR3 nucleotides read TGTGCCAGCAGCTTAACGACAGGGCGGGAGCAGTATTTT. Translated, it gives CASSLTTGREQYF. The chain is built from TRBV7-8 and TRBJ2-3, with TRBD1 as a possible D gene (7 bases). Germline V gene lookup returns CDR1 SGHVS and CDR2 FQNEAQ. Trimming took 2 bases from V and 11 from J, leaving 14 bases between them. This CDR3 spans 13 amino acids.

The J gene is TRBJ2-7, the V gene TRBV28; 14 bases match TRBD2. This CDR3 region has 20 residues. Germline V gene lookup returns CDR1 MDHEN and CDR2 SYDVKM. Trimming took 8 bases from V and 7 from J; bases not matched to a gene: 25. The CDR3 bases are TGTGCCAGCGGCAGTTTTTGGGGCTCTTGGGGGACTAGCGGGAGTGGGGAGCAGTACTTC. Translation gives CASGSFWGSWGTSGSGEQYF.

This clone was counted a single time. In DNA form, the CDR3 reads TGTGCCAGCCACAGGGGTTTGAACACTGAAGCTTTCTTT. This translates into CASHRGLNTEAFF. The gene calls are TRBV27 and TRBJ1-1, with TRBD1 matching over 7 bases. There are 13 residues in the CDR3. V lost 8 bases to trimming and J lost 0 bases; unmatched junction nucleotides: 3. Germline lookup yields CDR1 MNHEY and CDR2 SMNVEV (reference sequence).

This rearrangement joins TRBV5-6 to TRBJ2-7; perhaps TRBD1 as D (5 bases). This CDR3 has 12 amino acids. V shed 6 bases and J shed 5 bases, with 12 bases lying between them. The germline gives CDR1 SGHDT, CDR2 YYEEEE. This CDR3 is CASTWGLDEQYF. Here the CDR3 DNA reads TGTGCCAGCACCTGGGGCCTCGACGAGCAGTACTTC. Supplemented by reference TRBV5-6 and TRBJ2-7, the full variable domain reads DAGVTQSPTHLIKTRGQQVTLRCSPKSGHDTVSWYQQALGQGPQFIFQYYEEEERQRGNFPDRFSGHQFPNYSSELNVNALLLGDSALYLCASTWGLDEQYFGPGTRLTVT.

CDR3 sequence reads: CASSFLAGPSGLNTEAFF. CDR3 nucleotides: TGTGCCAGCAGCTTTTTAGCGGGGCCCTCCGGGTTGAACACTGAAGCTTTCTTT. This chain joins TRBV7-3 and TRBJ1-1; tentatively, D is TRBD1 (5 bases). The CDR3 sequence is 18 residues long. CDR1 and CDR2 (germline): SGHTA, FQGTGA. V lost 3 bases to trimming and J lost 0 bases, with 20 bases between them.

This clone appeared a few times. The chain is built from TRBV4-3 and TRBJ2-7; TRBD1 agrees at 7 bases. With 4 bases clipped from V and 5 bases from J, the junction kept 5 bases outside the gene matches. Germline CDR1 is LGHNA and CDR2 is YSLEER. This CDR3 is built from 13 residues. As DNA, the CDR3 is TGCGCCAGCAGCCCCGACAGGGTCAACGAGCAGTACTTC. This sequence encodes CASSPDRVNEQYF.

The chain is built from TRBV14 and TRBJ2-3; D remains unclear. V was pared by 0 bases and J by 4 bases, with 5 bases between. The germline V gene has CDR1 SGHDN and CDR2 FVKESK. The CDR3 is 13 amino acids. The CDR3 reads CASSQDIPDTQYF. The CDR3 nucleotides are TGTGCCAGCAGCCAAGATATCCCAGATACGCAGTATTTT.

The rearrangement uses TRBV4-3 and TRBJ2-3, with 10 bases identical to TRBD2. Per germline, CDR1 LGHNA and CDR2 YSLEER. The CDR3 runs to 15 residues. V shed 2 bases, J shed 2 bases, and the junction held 1 base outside the gene matches. The DNA for the CDR3 is TGCGCCAGCAGCCAAACTAGCGGGACCACAGATACGCAGTATTTT. Its translation: CASSQTSGTTDTQYF.

V gene TRBV9 combines with J gene TRBJ2-5; TRBD2 is a possible D gene (5 bases). V was clipped by 4 bases and J by 1 base, with 14 bases between them. The CDR3 has 15 amino acids. Germline CDR1 is SGDLS and CDR2 is YYNGEE. As DNA, the CDR3 is TGTGCCAGCAGCCCAAGTGGGAGACCCCAAGAGACCCAGTACTTC. It is translated as CASSPSGRPQETQYF.

The rearrangement links TRBV29-1 to TRBJ2-5; 12 bases map to TRBD2. There are 16 residues in the CDR3. The germline gives CDR1 SQVTM, CDR2 ANQGSEA. V shed 8 bases, J shed 3 bases, and the junction held 13 bases outside the gene matches. The CDR3 reads CSFCPRTSGKKETQYF. The DNA of the CDR3 is TGCAGCTTCTGTCCCCGGACTAGCGGGAAAAAAGAGACCCAGTACTTC.

The chain recombines TRBV7-9 with TRBJ1-5; 8 bases are a match to TRBD1. This CDR3 contains 16 residues. CDR1 is SEHNR and CDR2 is FQNEAQ in the germline V gene (reference sequence). The ends lost 5 bases at V and 5 bases at J; junction bases unmatched: 11. The DNA for the CDR3 is TGTGCCAGCAGCCACGGACAGGGAGGTTTTCATCAGCCCCAGCATTTT. Amino acid sequence: CASSHGQGGFHQPQHF.